The 2 T cell receptor beta chains below come from one sample, sequenced in a study of T-cell memory formation after mild COVID-19. One entry per CDR3 protein results from TCRdb running MiXCR on the 5' RACE reads. In the table there are fewer than 700,000 distinct CDR3 sequences, over 15% of which are singletons. Material for sequencing was PBMCs or a T cell subset sorted from them (not recorded which). The receptors derive from an adult woman who had mild COVID-19 (a few samples of this study predate the infection). Cell type and time point are not known.

This clonotype turned up a few times. The CDR3 coding sequence is TGTGCCACCAGCCGTAGCGGGACTGTGAACACTGAAGCTTTCTTT. Amino acid sequence: CATSRSGTVNTEAFF. The J gene is TRBJ1-1, the V gene TRBV15; D perhaps matches TRBD1 (5 bases). CDR3 length: 15 amino acids. V lost 5 bases to trimming and J lost 0 bases, with 13 bases between them. Germline V gives CDR1 LNHNV, CDR2 YYDKDF (reference sequence).

The V and J genes are TRBV6-5 and TRBJ2-1; possibly TRBD1 or TRBD2 for D (5 bases each). CDR3 length: 15 residues. Germline values: CDR1 MNHEY, CDR2 SVGAGI. V lost 9 bases, J lost 6 bases, and 21 bases lay in between. The CDR3 reads CASSIRDARTNEQFF. DNA for the CDR3: TGTGCCAGTTCAATCCGGGACGCCCGAACCAATGAGCAGTTCTTC.